The 27 T cell receptor beta chains below were found in one sample sequenced in a study of response to subunit inactivated influenza vaccine. TCRdb called the RT-PCR reads again in MiXCR, with one record for every CDR3 protein. The sample yields about 540,000 distinct CDR3 sequences, 13% to 15% seen once. The sequencing used PBMCs from blood, collected about 13 days after vaccination. Receptor source: a man aged 50-60 years who received an inactivated influenza vaccine.

V and J are TRBV11-1 and TRBJ1-1; D possibly corresponds to TRBD1 (5 bases). The CDR3 spans 15 residues. The V end was cut by 1 base, the J end by 6 bases, with 15 bases between. Germline values: CDR1 SGHAT, CDR2 FQDESV (reference sequence). The CDR3 here is CASSLEIGELSEAFF. In DNA, the CDR3 is TGTGCCAGCAGCTTAGAAATAGGGGAACTCTCTGAAGCTTTCTTT.

The chain carries TRBV12-5 and TRBJ2-1, with D hard to call. V was shortened by 2 bases and J by 9 bases, with 5 bases between the two germline ends. CDR3 size: 11 residues. Germline V gene sequence: CDR1 LGHNT, CDR2 FRNRAP. The CDR3 nucleotides read TGTGCTAGTGGTTTGTCAACTGAGCAGTTCTTC. Amino acids: CASGLSTEQFF. The variable domain in full, with the rest retrieved from reference TRBV12-5 and TRBJ2-1, is DARVTQTPRHKVTEMGQEVTMRCQPILGHNTVFWYRQTMMQGLELLAYFRNRAPLDDSGMPKDRFSAEMPDATLATLKIQPSEPRDSAVYFCASGLSTEQFFGPGTRLTVL.

The sample holds one count of this clonotype. The chain couples TRBV5-1 to TRBJ2-1, with 8 bases matching TRBD2. Germline V CDR1 and CDR2: SGHRS, YFSETQ. V lost 0 bases and J lost 4; bases outside the gene matches: 3. This CDR3 spans 15 amino acids. CDR3: CASSLGGGFYNEQFF. The CDR3, as DNA: TGCGCCAGCAGCTTGGGCGGGGGGTTTTACAATGAGCAGTTCTTC. The variable domain in full, with the rest retrieved from reference TRBV5-1 and TRBJ2-1, is KAGVTQTPRYLIKTRGQQVTLSCSPISGHRSVSWYQQTPGQGLQFLFEYFSETQRNKGNFPGRFSGRQFSNSRSEMNVSTLELGDSALYLCASSLGGGFYNEQFFGPGTRLTVL.

This clonotype has only a few counts. The gene calls are TRBV6-2 or TRBV6-3 and TRBJ1-2; no clear D. The CDR3 sequence is 15 residues long. CDR1 is MNHEY, CDR2 SVGEGT, per germline. Trimming left V 2 bases short and J 7 bases short, with 17 bases between. The CDR3 coding sequence is TGTGCCAGCAGTTACAGGCCCCGGGCTCTGTTTGGCTACACCTTC. Its protein product is CASSYRPRALFGYTF.

The gene calls are TRBV25-1 and TRBJ2-1; maybe TRBD1 (6 bases). V dropped 2 bases and J dropped 5 bases, with 16 bases sitting between them. This CDR3 has 16 residues. Germline lookup yields CDR1 MGHDK and CDR2 SYGVNS. The CDR3 bases are TGTGCCAGCAGTGAAATTAGGGGGAATCTGAACAATGAGCAGTTCTTC. The encoded protein is CASSEIRGNLNNEQFF.

This clonotype was counted only a few times. The rearrangement joins TRBV21-1 to TRBJ2-2; the table's D gene call, TRBD2, was not cross checked with the DNA. TRBV21-1 counts as a pseudogene. CDR3 length: 17 amino acids. In nucleotides, the CDR3 is TGTGCCAGCAGCAAAACGGAGGGAGTGTGGAACACCGGGGAGCTGTTTTTT. This translates into CASSKTEGVWNTGELFF.

This chain uses TRBV20-1 with TRBJ2-1; unclear D gene. CDR3 length equals 11 residues. Germline values: CDR1 DFQATT, CDR2 SNEGSKA (reference sequence). The ends were cut back, 6 bases at V and 3 bases at J, with 6 bases in the middle. The chain's CDR3 is CSAPFYNEQFF. The CDR3 DNA is TGCAGTGCCCCCTTCTACAATGAGCAGTTCTTC.

This chain connects TRBV12-5 to TRBJ2-2, with D perhaps TRBD1 (6 bases). Trimming took 5 bases from V and 3 from J, leaving 13 bases between them. The CDR3 contains 15 residues. Germline lookup yields CDR1 LGHNT and CDR2 FRNRAP. CDR3 in DNA: TGTGCTAGTGGTCCCGGGACATCCCACACCGGGGAGCTGTTTTTT. The encoded protein is CASGPGTSHTGELFF.

The chain joins TRBV6-1 to TRBJ2-1, with 13 nucleotides matching TRBD2. The CDR3 extends over 15 amino acids. The germline CDR1 and CDR2 sequences are MNHNS and SASEGT. The ends lost 6 bases at V and 7 bases at J; junction bases unmatched: 6. In DNA, the CDR3 is TGTGCCAGCAGAGAACTAGCGGGGGGGCTAAATGAGCAGTTCTTC. Translation: CASRELAGGLNEQFF.

This clonotype was seen only a few times. The CDR3 bases are TGTGCCAGTACCGGAGGACAGGGGTCCTCGAGAACCGGGGAGCTGTTTTTT. It codes for CASTGGQGSSRTGELFF. The chain combines TRBV19 with TRBJ2-2; 9 positions agree with TRBD1. This CDR3 has 17 residues. The ends lost 7 bases at V and 5 bases at J; junction bases unmatched: 14. CDR1 is LNHDA, CDR2 SQIVND, per germline (reference sequence).

Only a few counts were recorded for this clonotype. The chain joins TRBV4-3 to TRBJ2-2, with D possibly being TRBD1 (5 bases). Germline V gives CDR1 LGHNA, CDR2 YSLEER. The CDR3 has 16 amino acids. The V end lost 0 bases, the J end lost 5 bases, and 13 bases lay between the germline ends. The CDR3 nucleotides are TGCGCCAGCAGCCAAGATGCAGGGCATGGTACCGGGGAGCTGTTTTTT. Its translation is CASSQDAGHGTGELFF.

The chain recombines TRBV18 with TRBJ2-1; 9 nucleotides agree with TRBD1. Germline V gene sequence: CDR1 KGHSH, CDR2 LQKENI. V dropped 2 bases and J dropped 7; count of bases not matched to a gene: 3. The CDR3 sequence is 14 residues long. CDR3 loop: CASSPGQGMNEQFF. DNA of the CDR3: TGTGCCAGCTCACCAGGACAGGGGATGAATGAGCAGTTCTTC.

The chain recombines TRBV29-1 with TRBJ1-1; 11 bases are a match to TRBD1. CDR3 length equals 14 residues. After removal of 7 bases from V and 4 bases from J, the junction contained 8 bases not matched to a gene. Germline-derived CDR1 and CDR2 are SQVTM and ANQGSEA. The CDR3 protein is CSALLGTGGTEAFF. Written as DNA, the CDR3 is TGCAGCGCTCTGTTGGGGACAGGGGGCACTGAAGCTTTCTTT.

This clonotype turned up a few times. The chain couples TRBV20-1 to TRBJ2-7, with a weak D call TRBD1 (6 bases). The CDR3 totals 13 residues. Germline CDR1 is DFQATT and CDR2 is SNEGSKA (reference sequence). The V end was cut by 5 bases, the J end by 4 bases, with 15 bases between. The CDR3 is CSALYLGQYEQYF. The CDR3 DNA is TGCAGTGCTCTATACCTAGGACAGTACGAGCAGTACTTC.

This clonotype came up a few times. The chain uses TRBV28 and TRBJ1-5; no definite D call. Germline V lookup: CDR1 MDHEN, CDR2 SYDVKM. V lost 3 bases to trimming and J lost 2 bases, with 11 bases between them. The CDR3 sequence is 15 residues long. CDR3 in amino acids: CASSFGSLGNQPQHF. In DNA, the CDR3 is TGTGCCAGCAGTTTCGGTAGTTTGGGCAATCAGCCCCAGCATTTT.

This clonotype has ten or more counts. The chain is built from TRBV12-3 or TRBV12-4 and TRBJ1-5; D call uncertain. This CDR3 is 15 amino acids long. Trimming left V 6 bases short and J 2 bases short, with 14 bases between. The CDR3 protein is CASSPVGSRNQPQHF. CDR3 DNA sequence: TGTGCCAGCAGCCCGGTGGGGAGCCGCAATCAGCCCCAGCATTTT.

This clonotype was seen more than once but under ten times. The chain is built from TRBV7-2 and TRBJ2-4; possibly TRBD1 for D (6 bases). This CDR3 has 14 residues. Trimming cost V 5 bases and J 2 bases, with 10 bases left between them. The germline V gene encodes CDR1 SGHTA and CDR2 FQGNSA. The CDR3 nucleotides are TGTGCCAGCAGCGTAGGACAGACCAAAAACATTCAGTACTTC. This sequence encodes CASSVGQTKNIQYF.

This clonotype was counted many times. The chain joins TRBV11-2 to TRBJ2-7; tentatively, D is TRBD1 (5 bases). The CDR3 covers 15 residues. Trimming cost V 5 bases and J 1 base, with 15 bases left between them. Germline assignment: CDR1 SGHAT and CDR2 FQNNGV. For the CDR3, the DNA is TGTGCCAGCAGCGGCGTTAAGAACAGGTCCTACGAGCAGTACTTC. Translating it yields CASSGVKNRSYEQYF.

Only a few counts were recorded for this clonotype. V usage is TRBV27 and J usage is TRBJ1-5; TRBD1 matches at 8 bases. V shed 5 bases and J 6 bases; nucleotides not matched to a gene: 12. This CDR3 is 16 amino acids long. The germline V gene encodes CDR1 MNHEY and CDR2 SMNVEV (reference sequence). CDR3 amino acids: CASSPRTGRNVQPQHF. CDR3 coding DNA: TGTGCCAGCAGTCCTCGGACAGGGAGGAACGTTCAGCCCCAGCATTTT.

The sample holds a few counts of this clonotype. The rearrangement joins TRBV5-1 to TRBJ2-7; TRBD1 matches 10 bases. The germline gives CDR1 SGHRS, CDR2 YFSETQ. CDR3 length equals 17 residues. V dropped 5 bases and J dropped 0; count of bases not matched to a gene: 11. The DNA for the CDR3 is TGCGCCAGCAGGATAAGACCGGGACAGGGGTACTCCTACGAGCAGTACTTC. Encoded protein: CASRIRPGQGYSYEQYF.

The chain carries TRBV6-1 and TRBJ2-7; maybe TRBD1 (6 bases). The CDR3 spans 14 residues. V lost 7 bases, J lost 1 base, and 14 bases lay in between. Per germline, CDR1 MNHNS and CDR2 SASEGT. The CDR3 sequence: CASTQDSTSYEQYF. The CDR3 coding sequence is TGTGCCAGCACCCAGGACAGTACTTCCTACGAGCAGTACTTC.

This clonotype came up a few times. CDR3 residues: CSARRRGQGSAKNIQYF. In DNA form, the CDR3 reads TGCAGTGCTAGACGTCGAGGACAGGGTTCGGCCAAAAACATTCAGTACTTC. The genes are TRBV20-1 and TRBJ2-4, with 8 bases identical to TRBD1. Trimming cost V 2 bases and J 1 base; bases outside gene matches: 10. The CDR3 is 17 residues long. Germline loops: CDR1 DFQATT, CDR2 SNEGSKA (reference sequence).

In this sample, this clonotype turned up a few times. V is TRBV10-3 and J is TRBJ1-5; D might be TRBD1 (5 bases). Per germline, CDR1 ENHRY and CDR2 SYGVKD. The CDR3 consists of 13 residues. Trimming shortened V by 6 bases and J by 4 bases, and 10 bases separated the two germline ends. The CDR3 DNA reads as TGTGCCATCAGCCGGGACCAAAATCAGCCCCAGCATTTT. This sequence encodes CAISRDQNQPQHF.

This chain uses TRBV28 with TRBJ2-7; 10 bases line up with TRBD1. J was trimmed by 5 bases and V by 4 bases; bases with no gene match: 5. Germline-derived CDR1 and CDR2 are MDHEN and SYDVKM. This CDR3 region has 14 residues. CDR3: CASSSGGTGDEQYF. CDR3 bases: TGTGCCAGCAGTTCCGGCGGGACAGGGGACGAGCAGTACTTC.

J is TRBJ2-3 and V is TRBV20-1; D is undetermined. Trimming cost V 3 bases and J 4 bases, with 8 bases left between them. The CDR3 runs 12 residues. Germline V gene sequence: CDR1 DFQATT, CDR2 SNEGSKA (reference sequence). The CDR3 DNA reads TGCAGTGCTAGTTTACTGCCAGATACGCAGTATTTT. It encodes CSASLLPDTQYF.

This chain uses TRBV3-1 with TRBJ2-3; maybe TRBD1 (6 bases). V shed 0 bases and J shed 3 bases, with 13 bases lying between them. Germline values: CDR1 LGHDT, CDR2 YNNKEL (reference sequence). This CDR3 spans 16 amino acids. The CDR3 DNA reads as TGTGCCAGCAGCCAAGATCCAGGGACACGGACAGATACGCAGTATTTT. Translated, it gives CASSQDPGTRTDTQYF.

The rearrangement joins TRBV6-2 or TRBV6-3 to TRBJ2-5; the D gene is possibly TRBD1 (5 bases). V shed 5 bases and J shed 5 bases, with 12 bases lying between them. Germline V gene data show CDR1 as MNHEY and CDR2 as SVGEGT. CDR3 size: 13 residues. The chain's CDR3 is CASSARSGETQYF. The DNA for the CDR3 is TGTGCCAGCAGTGCCCGATCAGGGGAGACCCAGTACTTC.